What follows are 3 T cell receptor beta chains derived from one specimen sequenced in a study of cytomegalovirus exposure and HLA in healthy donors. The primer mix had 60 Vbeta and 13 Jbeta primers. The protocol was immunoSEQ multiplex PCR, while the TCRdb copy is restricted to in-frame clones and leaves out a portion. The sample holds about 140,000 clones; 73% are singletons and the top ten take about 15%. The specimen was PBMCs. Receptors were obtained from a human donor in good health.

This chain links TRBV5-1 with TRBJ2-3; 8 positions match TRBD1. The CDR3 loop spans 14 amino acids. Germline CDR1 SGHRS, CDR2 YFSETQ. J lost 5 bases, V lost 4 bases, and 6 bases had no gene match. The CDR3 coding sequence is TGCGCCAGCAGCGGAGGACAGGGAAAAGATACGCAGTATTTT. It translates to CASSGGQGKDTQYF.

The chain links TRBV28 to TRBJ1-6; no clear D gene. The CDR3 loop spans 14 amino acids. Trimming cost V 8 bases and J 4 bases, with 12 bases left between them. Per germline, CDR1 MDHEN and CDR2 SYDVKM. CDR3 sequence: CASGNREYNSPLHF. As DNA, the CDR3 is TGTGCCAGCGGGAACCGGGAGTATAATTCACCCCTCCACTTT.

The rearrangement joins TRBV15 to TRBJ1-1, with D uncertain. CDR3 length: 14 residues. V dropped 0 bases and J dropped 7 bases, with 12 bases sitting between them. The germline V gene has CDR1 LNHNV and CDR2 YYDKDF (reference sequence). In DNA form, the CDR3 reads TGTGCCACCAGCAGAGATCGGGAGGCCCGTGAAGCTTTCTTT. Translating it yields CATSRDREAREAFF. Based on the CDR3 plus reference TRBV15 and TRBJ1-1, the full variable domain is DAMVIQNPRYQVTQFGKPVTLSCSQTLNHNVMYWYQQKSSQAPKLLFHYYDKDFNNEADTPDNFQSRRPNTSFCFLDIRSPGLGDTAMYLCATSRDREAREAFFGQGTRLTVV.